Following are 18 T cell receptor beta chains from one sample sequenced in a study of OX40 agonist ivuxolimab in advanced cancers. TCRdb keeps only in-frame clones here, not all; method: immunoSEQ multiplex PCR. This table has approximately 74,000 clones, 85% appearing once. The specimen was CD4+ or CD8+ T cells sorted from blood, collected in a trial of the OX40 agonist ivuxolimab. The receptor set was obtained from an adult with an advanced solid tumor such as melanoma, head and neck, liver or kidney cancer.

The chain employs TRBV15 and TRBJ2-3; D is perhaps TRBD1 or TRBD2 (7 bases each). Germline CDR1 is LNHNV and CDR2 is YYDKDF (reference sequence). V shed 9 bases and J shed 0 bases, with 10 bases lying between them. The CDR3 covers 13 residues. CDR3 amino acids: CATQGGSTDTQYF. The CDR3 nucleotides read TGTGCCACTCAGGGGGGGAGCACAGATACGCAGTATTTT.

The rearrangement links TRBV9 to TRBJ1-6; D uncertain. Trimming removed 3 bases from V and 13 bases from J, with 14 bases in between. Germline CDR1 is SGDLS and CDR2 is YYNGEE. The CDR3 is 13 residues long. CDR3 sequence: CASSAQLRSPLHF. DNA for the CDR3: TGTGCCAGCAGCGCGCAGCTCAGGAGTCCCCTCCACTTT.

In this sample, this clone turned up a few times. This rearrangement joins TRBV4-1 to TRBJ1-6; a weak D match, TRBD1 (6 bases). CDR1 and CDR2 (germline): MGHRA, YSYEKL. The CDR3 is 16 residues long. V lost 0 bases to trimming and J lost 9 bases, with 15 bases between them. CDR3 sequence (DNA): TGCGCCAGCAGCCAAGAGGGCAGGGGATTAGGTTCACCCCTCCACTTT. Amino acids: CASSQEGRGLGSPLHF.

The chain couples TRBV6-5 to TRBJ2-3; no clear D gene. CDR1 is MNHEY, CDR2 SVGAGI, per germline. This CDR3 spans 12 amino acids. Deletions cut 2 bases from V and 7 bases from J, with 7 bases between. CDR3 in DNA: TGTGCCAGCAGTTACAACTCGTATACGCAGTATTTT. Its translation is CASSYNSYTQYF.

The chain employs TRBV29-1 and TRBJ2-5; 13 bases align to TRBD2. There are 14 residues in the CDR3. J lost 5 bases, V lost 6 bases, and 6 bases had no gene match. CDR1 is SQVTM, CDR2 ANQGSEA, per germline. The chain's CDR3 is CSVPLAGGRETQYF. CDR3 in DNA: TGCAGCGTCCCACTAGCGGGGGGGCGCGAGACCCAGTACTTC.

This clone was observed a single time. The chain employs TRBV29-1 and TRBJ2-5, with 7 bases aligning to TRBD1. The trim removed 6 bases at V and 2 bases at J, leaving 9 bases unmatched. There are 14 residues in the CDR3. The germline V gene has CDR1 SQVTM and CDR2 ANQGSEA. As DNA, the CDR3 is TGCAGCGTCCAAAGACAGGGTGGTCAAGAGACCCAGTACTTC. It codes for CSVQRQGGQETQYF.

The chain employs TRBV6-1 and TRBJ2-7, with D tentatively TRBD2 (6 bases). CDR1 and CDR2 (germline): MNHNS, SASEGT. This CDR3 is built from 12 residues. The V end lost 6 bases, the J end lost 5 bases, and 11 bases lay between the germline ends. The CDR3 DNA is TGTGCCAGCAGACGGGGGTCCCACGAGCAGTACTTC. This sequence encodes CASRRGSHEQYF.

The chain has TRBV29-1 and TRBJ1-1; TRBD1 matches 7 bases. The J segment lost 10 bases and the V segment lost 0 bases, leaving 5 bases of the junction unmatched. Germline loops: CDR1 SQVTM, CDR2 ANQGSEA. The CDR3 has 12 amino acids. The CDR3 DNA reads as TGCAGCGTTGAAGAGACCAGGGGGGGAGCTTTCTTT. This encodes CSVEETRGGAFF. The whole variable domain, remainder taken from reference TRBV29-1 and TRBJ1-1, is SAVISQKPSRDICQRGTSLTIQCQVDSQVTMMFWYRQQPGQSLTLIATANQGSEATYESGFVIDKFPISRPNLTFSTLTVSNMSPEDSSIYLCSVEETRGGAFFGQGTRLTVV.

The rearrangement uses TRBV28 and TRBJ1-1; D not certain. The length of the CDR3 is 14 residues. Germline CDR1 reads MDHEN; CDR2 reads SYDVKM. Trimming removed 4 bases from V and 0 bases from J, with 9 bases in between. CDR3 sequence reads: CASSSQNMNTEAFF. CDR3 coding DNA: TGTGCCAGCAGTTCCCAGAACATGAACACTGAAGCTTTCTTT.

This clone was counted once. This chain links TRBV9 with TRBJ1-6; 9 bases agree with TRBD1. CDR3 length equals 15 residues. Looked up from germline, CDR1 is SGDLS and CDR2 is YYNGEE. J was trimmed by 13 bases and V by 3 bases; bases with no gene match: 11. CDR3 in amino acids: CASSGGDRDYRPLHF. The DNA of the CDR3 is TGTGCCAGCAGCGGAGGGGACAGGGATTATCGCCCCCTCCACTTT.

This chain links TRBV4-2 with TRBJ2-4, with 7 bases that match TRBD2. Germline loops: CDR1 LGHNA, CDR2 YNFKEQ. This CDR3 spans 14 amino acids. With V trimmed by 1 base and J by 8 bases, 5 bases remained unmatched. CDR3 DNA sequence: TGTGCCAGCAGCCAAGCGGGGGGAGGAGACATTCAGTACTTC. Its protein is CASSQAGGGDIQYF.

The CDR3 DNA reads as TGTGCCAGCCTGGGTGCAGATACGCAGTATTTT. It is translated as CASLGADTQYF. This chain links TRBV6-5 with TRBJ2-3; D unresolved. CDR3 size: 11 residues. Germline V gives CDR1 MNHEY, CDR2 SVGAGI. V shed 8 bases and J shed 4 bases, with 7 bases lying between them.

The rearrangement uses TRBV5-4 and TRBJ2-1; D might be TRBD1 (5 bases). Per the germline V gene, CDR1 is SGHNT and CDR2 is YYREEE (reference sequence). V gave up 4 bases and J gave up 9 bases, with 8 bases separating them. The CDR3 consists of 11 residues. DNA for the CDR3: TGTGCCAGCAGCCGACAGACTGAGCAGTTCTTC. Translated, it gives CASSRQTEQFF.

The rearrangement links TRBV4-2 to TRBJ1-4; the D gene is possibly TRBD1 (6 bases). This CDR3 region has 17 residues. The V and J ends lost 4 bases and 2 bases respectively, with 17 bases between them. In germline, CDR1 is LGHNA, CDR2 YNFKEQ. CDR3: CASSPGARGGTNEKLFF. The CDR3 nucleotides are TGTGCCAGCAGCCCTGGCGCCCGAGGGGGGACTAATGAAAAACTGTTTTTT.

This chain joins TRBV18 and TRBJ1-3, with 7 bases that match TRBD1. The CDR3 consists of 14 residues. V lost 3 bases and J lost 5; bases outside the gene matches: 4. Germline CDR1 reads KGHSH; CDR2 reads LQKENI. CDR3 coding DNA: TGTGCCAGCTCACCCGAGGGGGCGCGAAACACCATATATTTT. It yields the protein CASSPEGARNTIYF.

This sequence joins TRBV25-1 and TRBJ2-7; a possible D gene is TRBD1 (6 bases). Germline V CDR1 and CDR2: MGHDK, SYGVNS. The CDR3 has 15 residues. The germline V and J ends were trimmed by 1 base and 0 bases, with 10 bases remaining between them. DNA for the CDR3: TGTGCCAGCAGTGAATTCAGGGGTCGCTCCTACGAGCAGTACTTC. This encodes CASSEFRGRSYEQYF.

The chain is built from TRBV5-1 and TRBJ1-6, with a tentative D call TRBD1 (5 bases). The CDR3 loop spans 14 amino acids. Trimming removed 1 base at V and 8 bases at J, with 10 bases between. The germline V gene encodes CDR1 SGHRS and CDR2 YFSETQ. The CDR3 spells CASSLIGQDSPLHF. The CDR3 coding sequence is TGCGCCAGCAGCTTGATTGGACAAGATTCACCCCTCCACTTT. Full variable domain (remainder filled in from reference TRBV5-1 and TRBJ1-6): KAGVTQTPRYLIKTRGQQVTLSCSPISGHRSVSWYQQTPGQGLQFLFEYFSETQRNKGNFPGRFSGRQFSNSRSEMNVSTLELGDSALYLCASSLIGQDSPLHFGNGTRLTVT.

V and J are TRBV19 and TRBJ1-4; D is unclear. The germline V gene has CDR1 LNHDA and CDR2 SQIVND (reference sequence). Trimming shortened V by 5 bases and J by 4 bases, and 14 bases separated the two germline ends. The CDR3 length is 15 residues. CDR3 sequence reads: CASSPRGRDNEKLFF. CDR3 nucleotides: TGTGCCAGTAGTCCCCGAGGAAGGGATAATGAAAAACTGTTTTTT. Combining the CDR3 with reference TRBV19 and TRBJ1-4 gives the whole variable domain DGGITQSPKYLFRKEGQNVTLSCEQNLNHDAMYWYRQDPGQGLRLIYYSQIVNDFQKGDIAEGYSVSREKKESFPLTVTSAQKNPTAFYLCASSPRGRDNEKLFFGSGTQLSVL.